A single sample gave rise to the 2 T cell receptor beta chains below, sequenced in a study of blood T cell repertoires in COVID-19. Data came from immunoSEQ multiplex PCR; TCRdb stores just in-frame clones and leaves some out. The sample lists about 480,000 clones, around 87% occurring once. The sequencing sample was made of PBMCs or T cells enriched from blood (not recorded which). The receptors originated from a woman in her 40s who had recovered from COVID-19.

On this clone: Distinct nucleotide sequences in the sample also encode this CDR3. The chain is built from TRBV7-9 and TRBJ1-1; D gene ambiguous. CDR1 SEHNR and CDR2 FQNEAQ come from the germline V gene (reference sequence). Trimming took 2 bases from V and 5 from J, leaving 9 bases between them. The CDR3 spans 13 residues. CDR3 coding DNA: TGTGCCAGCAGCTTAACCGAGGGTACTGAAGCTTTCTTT. This gives the protein CASSLTEGTEAFF.

The CDR3 DNA is TGTGCCAGCAAGGGATCTGAGGGATTGAACACTGAAGCTTTCTTT. It codes for CASKGSEGLNTEAFF. The rearrangement joins TRBV6-6 to TRBJ1-1; D is ambiguous. CDR3 length: 15 residues. CDR1 MNHNY and CDR2 SVGAGI come from the germline V gene (reference sequence). Trimming shortened V by 7 bases and J by 0 bases, and 15 bases separated the two germline ends.